What follows describes a single T cell receptor (beta chain). Authors' analysis steps: Scientists estimated how many nucleated cells there were by amplifying reference gene primers. Here immunoSEQ multiplex PCR was the method, and the copy in TCRdb shows in-frame clones only, minus some. The V and J calls and clone size were taken over from that table, and D and trimming were inferred from the DNA. The table has fewer than 600,000 clones, 80% to 90% seen once. The source of the sample is a study of blood T cell repertoires in COVID-19. Looking at the study overall: Some COVID-19 samples were acute and others convalescent; all came from the United States, Italy and Spain.

The CDR3 consists of 15 residues. Trimming took 4 bases from V and 2 from J; bases not matched to a gene: 4. The germline V gene has CDR1 LGHNA and CDR2 YNFKEQ. The specimen was peripheral blood. The receptor was derived from a man younger than 30 with COVID-19, enrolled during active disease. The J gene is TRBJ2-7, the V gene TRBV4-2; 11 bases align to TRBD2. The CDR3 nucleotides read TGTGCCAGCAGCCCGGGGACTAGCGGTCCCTACGAGCAGTACTTC. Its translation is CASSPGTSGPYEQYF.